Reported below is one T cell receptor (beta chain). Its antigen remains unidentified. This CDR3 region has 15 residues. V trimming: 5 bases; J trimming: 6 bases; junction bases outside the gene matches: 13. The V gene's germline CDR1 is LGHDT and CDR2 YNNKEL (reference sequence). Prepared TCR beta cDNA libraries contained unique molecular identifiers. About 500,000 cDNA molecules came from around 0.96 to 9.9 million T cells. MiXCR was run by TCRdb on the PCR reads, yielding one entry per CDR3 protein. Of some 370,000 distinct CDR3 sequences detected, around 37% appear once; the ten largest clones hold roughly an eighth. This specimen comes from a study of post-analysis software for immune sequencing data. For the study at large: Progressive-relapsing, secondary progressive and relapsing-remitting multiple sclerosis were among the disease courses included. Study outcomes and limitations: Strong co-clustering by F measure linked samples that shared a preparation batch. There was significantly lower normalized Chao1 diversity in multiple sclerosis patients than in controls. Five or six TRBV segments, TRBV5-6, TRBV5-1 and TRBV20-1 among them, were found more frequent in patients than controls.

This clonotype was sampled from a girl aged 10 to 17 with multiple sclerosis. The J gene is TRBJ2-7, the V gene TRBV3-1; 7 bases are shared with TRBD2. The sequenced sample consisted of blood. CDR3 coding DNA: TGTGCCAGCAGCTCGGAAGGGGACTACGGTGGCGAGCAGTACTTC. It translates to CASSSEGDYGGEQYF.